This TCR beta chain stems from a study of blood T cell repertoires in COVID-19. The ends were cut back, 5 bases at V and 7 bases at J, with 9 bases in the middle. CDR1 is SGHNT and CDR2 is YENEEA in the germline V gene. The CDR3 spans 13 residues. Using immunoSEQ multiplex PCR, the repertoire was profiled, and TCRdb retains in-frame clones only, with some absent. The table shows 140,000 to 150,000 clones, with 84% occurring only once. This TCR derives from a woman between 50 and 59 years old with acute COVID-19. The V call is TRBV11-3, the J call TRBJ1-6, with D unclear. Sequenced material: PBMCs or T cells enriched from blood (not recorded which). The CDR3 is CASSPGRNSPLHF. CDR3 sequence (DNA): TGTGCCAGCAGCCCGGGTCGGAATTCACCCCTCCACTTT.